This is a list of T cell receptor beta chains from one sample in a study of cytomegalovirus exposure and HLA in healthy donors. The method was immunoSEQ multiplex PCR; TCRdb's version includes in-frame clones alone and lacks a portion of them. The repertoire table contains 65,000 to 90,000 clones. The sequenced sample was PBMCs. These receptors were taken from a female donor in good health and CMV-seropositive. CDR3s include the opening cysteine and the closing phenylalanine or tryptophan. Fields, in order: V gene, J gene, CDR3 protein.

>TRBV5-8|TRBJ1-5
CASSSMGLNQPQHF
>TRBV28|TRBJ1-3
CASSSSLNGNTIYF
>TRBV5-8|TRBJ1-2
CASSQGTYNYGYTF
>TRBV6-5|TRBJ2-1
CASSYSRGQEQFF
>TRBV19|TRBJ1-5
CASRRSRDSSNQPQHF
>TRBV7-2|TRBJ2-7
CASSRMEMGEQYF
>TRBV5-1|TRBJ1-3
CASSLPPGQDSGNTIYF
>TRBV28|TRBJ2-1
CASSLNSASRYYNEQFF
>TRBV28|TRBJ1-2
CASSVPGGGNNYGYTF
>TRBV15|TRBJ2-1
CATSRLADSSYNEQFF
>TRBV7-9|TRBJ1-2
CASSPQPDRGYGYTF